Presented here are 2 T cell receptor beta chains from one specimen sequenced in a study of blood T cell repertoires in COVID-19. Clones were read by immunoSEQ multiplex PCR, and TCRdb kept only the in-frame ones, dropping some. The sample holds roughly 69,000 clones, roughly 80% seen once. The source material was peripheral blood. These receptors all come from a man aged 60 to 75 with COVID-19, enrolled during active disease.

The chain couples TRBV7-9 to TRBJ2-2; 7 positions match TRBD1. Trimming at V came to 1 base and at J to 13 bases, leaving 12 bases not matched to a gene. The CDR3 extends over 15 amino acids. Germline loops: CDR1 SEHNR, CDR2 FQNEAQ (reference sequence). This CDR3 is CASSLERQGGVWLFF. CDR3 DNA sequence: TGTGCCAGCAGCTTAGAGCGACAGGGTGGGGTCTGGCTGTTTTTT.

The chain carries TRBV5-4 and TRBJ1-6, with 9 bases fitting TRBD1. The CDR3 contains 14 residues. V was pared by 2 bases and J by 7 bases, with 1 base of the junction left unmatched. Germline-derived CDR1 and CDR2 are SGHNT and YYREEE (reference sequence). In DNA, the CDR3 is TGTGCCAGCAGCTTACAGGGGGCGAATTCACCCCTCCACTTT. Protein sequence: CASSLQGANSPLHF.